Below are 8 T cell receptor beta chains sequenced from a single sample in a study of blood T cell repertoires in COVID-19. TCRdb's table, derived via immunoSEQ multiplex PCR, lists solely in-frame clones and lacks some. Of 250,000 or so clones in the sample, more than 75% were seen once. The sequenced sample consisted of peripheral blood. The receptors shown here come from a woman aged 40 to 50 who had recovered from COVID-19.

The J gene is TRBJ2-3, the V gene TRBV7-2; TRBD2 agrees at 10 bases. V gave up 1 base and J gave up 4 bases; unmatched junction bases: 8. The CDR3 is 17 amino acids. Germline CDR1 SGHTA, CDR2 FQGNSA. For the CDR3, the DNA is TGTGCCAGCAGCTTAGTCGGTAGCGGGGGGTGGTCAGATACGCAGTATTTT. Protein: CASSLVGSGGWSDTQYF.

This chain joins TRBV19 and TRBJ1-2, with 7 nucleotides matching TRBD1. The junction had 9 bases not matched to a gene; V was cut back by 4 bases and J by 7 bases. Germline V CDR1 and CDR2: LNHDA, SQIVND (reference sequence). CDR3 length: 14 amino acids. Here the CDR3 DNA reads TGTGCCAGTAGTACCCCCGGGGACAGAGGTGGCTACACCTTC. Its translation: CASSTPGDRGGYTF. The full variable domain, with the rest looked up from reference TRBV19 and TRBJ1-2, is DGGITQSPKYLFRKEGQNVTLSCEQNLNHDAMYWYRQDPGQGLRLIYYSQIVNDFQKGDIAEGYSVSREKKESFPLTVTSAQKNPTAFYLCASSTPGDRGGYTFGSGTRLTVV.

This sequence joins TRBV19 and TRBJ2-7, with 11 positions matching TRBD1. The CDR3 is made up of 14 amino acids. The germline V gene has CDR1 LNHDA and CDR2 SQIVND (reference sequence). V dropped 7 bases and J dropped 4; count of bases not matched to a gene: 6. The CDR3 loop is CASKRDRGKYEQYF. CDR3 nucleotide sequence: TGTGCCAGTAAAAGGGACAGGGGGAAATACGAGCAGTACTTC.

This clone has only one observation. The genes are TRBV5-4 and TRBJ1-1, with 8 bases identical to TRBD1. The V gene's germline CDR1 is SGHNT and CDR2 YYREEE (reference sequence). With V trimmed by 3 bases and J by 7 bases, 11 bases remained unmatched. This CDR3 spans 15 amino acids. The CDR3 loop reads CASSSLDRGGVEAFF. Written as DNA, the CDR3 is TGTGCCAGCAGCTCGCTTGACAGGGGTGGGGTTGAAGCTTTCTTT.

The gene calls are TRBV9 and TRBJ1-2; no reliable D call. Trimming removed 4 bases from V and 4 bases from J, with 8 bases in between. The CDR3 is 12 residues long. Germline V gives CDR1 SGDLS, CDR2 YYNGEE. The CDR3 DNA reads TGTGCCAGCAGCCATAGTTCCTATGGCTACACCTTC. Residues: CASSHSSYGYTF.

Of note for this clone: This CDR3 is also generated by other DNA sequences in the sample. J is TRBJ2-7 and V is TRBV15; 10 bases are a match to TRBD2. V lost 1 base to trimming and J lost 9 bases; unmatched junction nucleotides: 12. Looked up from germline, CDR1 is LNHNV and CDR2 is YYDKDF (reference sequence). The CDR3 consists of 16 residues. The CDR3 DNA follows: TGTGCCACCAGCAGAGCCCAGCGGGGGGGCGAAGACGCGCAGTACTTC. As protein: CATSRAQRGGEDAQYF.

This clone appeared once. The J gene is TRBJ1-1, the V gene TRBV19, with TRBD1 as a possible D gene (5 bases). The V gene's germline CDR1 is LNHDA and CDR2 SQIVND (reference sequence). V lost 3 bases and J 7 bases, leaving 12 bases between the germline ends. The CDR3 length is 13 residues. The CDR3 coding sequence is TGTGCCAGTAGTATTGGGGGGATTAGTGAAGCTTTCTTT. This codes for CASSIGGISEAFF.

CDR3 sequence reads: CASSIDGASRSSYEQYF. CDR3 DNA: TGTGCCAGTAGTATAGATGGGGCCAGCCGTTCCTCCTACGAGCAGTACTTC. The chain carries TRBV19 and TRBJ2-7; maybe TRBD1 (5 bases). V was clipped by 0 bases and J by 0 bases, with 15 bases between them. The CDR3 extends over 17 amino acids. From germline, CDR1 is LNHDA and CDR2 SQIVND (reference sequence).